Below, 19 T cell receptor beta chains from the same sample are listed, as sequenced in a study of T-cell memory formation after mild COVID-19. TCRdb reanalysed the 5' RACE reads using MiXCR and keeps one entry per CDR3 protein. This repertoire shows hundreds of thousands of distinct CDR3 sequences, approximately 16% found once; its top ten account for about a fifth. The specimen was PBMCs or a T cell subset sorted from them (not recorded which). These receptor sequences come from a man aged 18 to 30 who had mild COVID-19 (a few samples of this study predate the infection). Cell type and time point are not known.

This clonotype has only a few counts. The J gene is TRBJ2-3, the V gene TRBV20-1; D not certain. CDR1 is DFQATT and CDR2 is SNEGSKA in the germline V gene (reference sequence). The CDR3 covers 13 residues. The CDR3 region is CLVPFIGADTQYF. In nucleotides, the CDR3 is TGCCTCGTGCCCTTTATCGGTGCAGATACGCAGTATTTT.

The V call is TRBV5-1, the J call TRBJ1-1, with 10 bases matching TRBD1. With V trimmed by 1 base and J by 3 bases, 6 bases remained unmatched. CDR1 and CDR2 (germline): SGHRS, YFSETQ. The CDR3 consists of 16 residues. CDR3 amino acids: CASSLYPGQGYTEAFF. The CDR3 bases are TGCGCCAGCAGCTTGTATCCGGGACAGGGGTACACTGAAGCTTTCTTT. Full variable domain (missing parts from reference TRBV5-1 and TRBJ1-1): KAGVTQTPRYLIKTRGQQVTLSCSPISGHRSVSWYQQTPGQGLQFLFEYFSETQRNKGNFPGRFSGRQFSNSRSEMNVSTLELGDSALYLCASSLYPGQGYTEAFFGQGTRLTVV.

This clonotype was counted between two and nine times. The chain couples TRBV7-8 to TRBJ2-2; 7 bases line up with TRBD1. Germline lookup yields CDR1 SGHVS and CDR2 FQNEAQ. The CDR3 is 15 residues long. With 5 bases clipped from V and 3 bases from J, the junction kept 6 bases outside the gene matches. This CDR3 reads CASSQTGVDTGELFF. The CDR3 coding sequence is TGTGCCAGCAGCCAAACAGGGGTTGACACCGGGGAGCTGTTTTTT.

V is TRBV5-1 and J is TRBJ1-3; the D is unclear. This CDR3 region has 16 residues. In germline, CDR1 is SGHRS, CDR2 YFSETQ. With 4 bases removed from V and 0 bases from J, the gap between germline ends came to 14 bases. This CDR3 reads CASSPVPGISGNTIYF. Here the CDR3 DNA reads TGCGCCAGCAGCCCTGTCCCTGGGATCTCTGGAAACACCATATATTTT.

This clonotype was seen a few times. V usage is TRBV5-1 and J usage is TRBJ2-3, with D perhaps TRBD1 or TRBD2 (7 bases each). Germline values: CDR1 SGHRS, CDR2 YFSETQ. The CDR3 has 14 residues. The V and J ends lost 2 bases and 4 bases respectively, with 11 bases between them. The CDR3 loop reads CASSFRGGADTQYF. As DNA, the CDR3 is TGCGCCAGCAGCTTCAGGGGGGGCGCAGATACGCAGTATTTT.

This clonotype was seen ten or more times. CDR3 in DNA: TGTGCCAGCAGCTCAGGACTAGCGGAGATCCAAGAGACCCAGTACTTC. Its translation: CASSSGLAEIQETQYF. V is TRBV4-2 and J is TRBJ2-5; the match to TRBD2 covers 10 bases. The CDR3 is made up of 16 amino acids. V lost 5 bases, J lost 1 base, and 7 bases stayed unmatched. Germline values: CDR1 LGHNA, CDR2 YNFKEQ.

This clonotype was seen ten or more times. The chain has TRBV6-1 and TRBJ1-1; maybe TRBD1 (6 bases). The germline V gene has CDR1 MNHNS and CDR2 SASEGT. V lost 4 bases, J lost 0 bases, and 6 bases lay in between. This CDR3 region has 13 residues. As DNA, the CDR3 is TGTGCCAGCAGTGGGACAGTGAACACTGAAGCTTTCTTT. Its protein is CASSGTVNTEAFF.

This clonotype was seen repeatedly, ten times or more. This chain uses TRBV5-1 with TRBJ2-5, with D possibly matching TRBD1 (6 bases). In germline, CDR1 is SGHRS, CDR2 YFSETQ. Trimming took off 5 bases at V and 5 bases at J, with 19 bases between the two ends. CDR3 length equals 15 residues. As DNA, the CDR3 is TGCGCCAGCAGTTTAACGACCTCAGGGGACGAGACCCAGTACTTC. It encodes CASSLTTSGDETQYF.

The chain employs TRBV2 and TRBJ1-6, with D possibly TRBD1 on 6 matching bases. This CDR3 contains 16 residues. Trimming shortened V by 6 bases and J by 8 bases, and 20 bases separated the two germline ends. Germline V gene sequence: CDR1 SNHLY, CDR2 FYNNEI. The CDR3 nucleotides are TGTGCCAGCAGGGGGTCGGGCAGGGGAAGGGATTCACCCCTCCACTTT. Amino acid sequence: CASRGSGRGRDSPLHF.

This clonotype was counted once. The rearrangement links TRBV5-1 to TRBJ2-3, with 9 bases matching TRBD1. In germline, CDR1 is SGHRS, CDR2 YFSETQ. V dropped 4 bases and J dropped 5; count of bases not matched to a gene: 5. This CDR3 region has 14 residues. Here the CDR3 DNA reads TGCGCCAGCAGCACCGGACAGGGGATAGATACGCAGTATTTT. It is translated as CASSTGQGIDTQYF.

This chain connects TRBV11-1 to TRBJ2-3, with 8 bases fitting TRBD2. The CDR3 contains 14 residues. Unmatched junction bases numbered 3, after V lost 5 bases and J lost 2 bases. Germline V lookup: CDR1 SGHAT, CDR2 FQDESV (reference sequence). The CDR3 sequence: CASSLGGDTDTQYF. Here the CDR3 DNA reads TGTGCCAGCAGCCTCGGGGGGGACACAGATACGCAGTATTTT.

The V and J genes are TRBV7-2 and TRBJ2-7, with 7 bases matching TRBD2. The J segment lost 3 bases and the V segment lost 3 bases, leaving 8 bases of the junction unmatched. The CDR3 extends over 15 amino acids. The germline gives CDR1 SGHTA, CDR2 FQGNSA. The CDR3 region is CASSFSGTTDYEQYF. For the CDR3, the DNA is TGTGCCAGCAGCTTTTCCGGGACTACCGACTACGAGCAGTACTTC. The full variable domain, its missing parts supplied by reference TRBV7-2 and TRBJ2-7, is GAGVSQSPSNKVTEKGKDVELRCDPISGHTALYWYRQSLGQGLEFLIYFQGNSAPDKSGLPSDRFSAERTGGSVSTLTIQRTQQEDSAVYLCASSFSGTTDYEQYFGPGTRLTVT.

This clonotype was seen many times. The rearrangement links TRBV4-1 to TRBJ1-5; no clear D gene. V was cut by 1 base and J by 7 bases, with 17 bases left in between. CDR3 length equals 16 residues. Looked up from germline, CDR1 is MGHRA and CDR2 is YSYEKL. This CDR3 reads CASSQGAYRWEQPQHF. As DNA, the CDR3 is TGCGCCAGCAGCCAAGGAGCTTACCGTTGGGAGCAGCCCCAGCATTTT.

This chain joins TRBV12-5 and TRBJ2-7; maybe TRBD1 (6 bases). This CDR3 has 14 residues. Trimming cost V 5 bases and J 8 bases, with 19 bases left between them. Germline V gene data show CDR1 as LGHNT and CDR2 as FRNRAP. In DNA, the CDR3 is TGTGCTAGTGGTCCTACCAGGGGTTTTTCTAAGCAGTACTTC. Protein: CASGPTRGFSKQYF.

This clonotype was found a few times. The genes are TRBV4-3 and TRBJ2-7; no definite D call. The germline CDR1 and CDR2 sequences are LGHNA and YSLEER. The V gene lost 1 base and the J gene lost 6 bases, with 10 bases spanning the gap. CDR3 length equals 13 residues. The CDR3 bases are TGCGCCAGCAGCCAAGCCGGGCGGCCCGAGCAGTACTTC. Its translation is CASSQAGRPEQYF.

The chain links TRBV6-1 to TRBJ2-7, with 8 bases lining up with TRBD1. With 6 bases clipped from V and 2 bases from J, the junction kept 3 bases outside the gene matches. Germline assignment: CDR1 MNHNS and CDR2 SASEGT. This CDR3 spans 13 amino acids. The CDR3 loop reads CASSDRGAYEQYV. In DNA form, the CDR3 reads TGTGCCAGCAGCGACAGGGGAGCCTACGAGCAGTACGTC.

This clonotype was counted between two and nine times. This rearrangement joins TRBV9 to TRBJ1-5; no definite D call. Trimming removed 2 bases at V and 4 bases at J, with 7 bases between. Germline V gives CDR1 SGDLS, CDR2 YYNGEE. This CDR3 spans 13 amino acids. This CDR3 is CASSVGKNQPQHF. In DNA, the CDR3 is TGTGCCAGCAGCGTTGGGAAGAATCAGCCCCAGCATTTT.

A few counts support this clonotype. The rearrangement uses TRBV7-6 and TRBJ1-1; D is uncertain. Germline loops: CDR1 SGHVS, CDR2 FNYEAQ. Trimming removed 2 bases at V and 1 base at J, with 5 bases between. There are 13 residues in the CDR3. The CDR3 DNA is TGTGCCAGCAGCTTACAAGAGAACACTGAAGCTTTCTTT. This translates into CASSLQENTEAFF.

This clonotype has a count of ten or more. The CDR3 nucleotides are TGCGCCAGCAGCTTGGCCGGACTACACCAAGAGACCCAGTACTTC. It is translated as CASSLAGLHQETQYF. The J gene is TRBJ2-5, the V gene TRBV5-1; possible D gene TRBD2, 6 bases. Germline V gene sequence: CDR1 SGHRS, CDR2 YFSETQ. The CDR3 totals 15 residues. The germline V and J ends were trimmed by 0 bases and 0 bases, with 9 bases remaining between them. The whole variable domain, filled in from reference TRBV5-1 and TRBJ2-5, reads KAGVTQTPRYLIKTRGQQVTLSCSPISGHRSVSWYQQTPGQGLQFLFEYFSETQRNKGNFPGRFSGRQFSNSRSEMNVSTLELGDSALYLCASSLAGLHQETQYFGPGTRLLVL.